A selection of T cell receptor beta chains follows, all from one sample in a study of shared clonotypes between healthy human individuals. Data came from immunoSEQ multiplex PCR; TCRdb stores just in-frame clones and leaves some out. The sample has a few million clones, 85% to 95% seen once. The sequenced material came from naive CD4+ T cells from PBMCs. Receptor source: a man aged 18 to 35 in good health. Some clones in this sample may be carry-over from other donors' samples. CDR3s include the opening cysteine and the closing phenylalanine or tryptophan. A D gene is named only where the DNA matches it firmly. Some rows have no size entry. The others give once, few or many, or a class for an expanded clone.

TGTGCCAGCATATCTGTAGCGGAGTCCTACGAGCAGTACTTC | CASISVAESYEQYF | TRBJ2-7 | . | TRBV6-1 | .
TGTGCCAGCAGGGAGGGCCAGAACTTCTGGGAGCAGTACTTC | CASREGQNFWEQYF | TRBJ2-7 | . | TRBV7-2 | .
TGCAGCGTTACGGACGGCAGCTCTGGGGCCAACGTCCTGACTTTC | CSVTDGSSGANVLTF | TRBJ2-6 | . | TRBV29-1 | .
TGTGCCAGCAGCTTGGACAGGTGGACCTACGAGCAGTACTTC | CASSLDRWTYEQYF | TRBJ2-7 | . | TRBV7-2 | TRBD1
TGTGCCAGCAGCTTAGAGGGTCGTGCCACTGAAGCTTTCTTT | CASSLEGRATEAFF | TRBJ1-1 | once | TRBV7-9 | .
TGTGCCAGCAGCTTGGAACGGGCCAAAAACATTCAGTACTTC | CASSLERAKNIQYF | TRBJ2-4 | . | TRBV5-5 | .
TGTGCCAGCAGCTCACAGGGAGTGGTGGGGATATATGGCTACACCTTC | CASSSQGVVGIYGYTF | TRBJ1-2 | few | TRBV6-6 | .
TGTGCCAGAAGCCCTGGTGTGGCCAGCGGGAGGCCGGGTTCCTCCACAGATACGCAGTATTTT | CARSPGVASGRPGSSTDTQYF | TRBJ2-3 | . | TRBV5-3 | TRBD2
TGTGCCAGCAGCCGGGGGGACGCCAACAATGAGCAGTTCTTC | CASSRGDANNEQFF | TRBJ2-1 | . | TRBV7-9 | TRBD2
TGTGCCAGCAGTCGACAGGGGAACACTGAAGCTTTCTTT | CASSRQGNTEAFF | TRBJ1-1 | few | TRBV28 | TRBD1
TGTGCCAGCAGCTTAGGGACTAGCGGGAGTGCGCAGTATTTT | CASSLGTSGSAQYF | TRBJ2-3 | . | TRBV7-3 | TRBD2
TGCGCCAGCAGCCTCCCGGGACTAGCTTACGAGCAGTACTTC | CASSLPGLAYEQYF | TRBJ2-7 | . | TRBV5-1 | TRBD2
TGTGCCAGCAGCTTAGGGACTAGCGGGTCCGAGACCCAGTACTTC | CASSLGTSGSETQYF | TRBJ2-5 | . | TRBV11-3 | TRBD2
TGTGCCAGCCTGAGCGGGACTCTCTACGAGCAGTACTTC | CASLSGTLYEQYF | TRBJ2-7 | . | TRBV28 | TRBD2
TGTGCCAGCTCACAAATCAGGGGGGACACTGAAGCTTTCTTT | CASSQIRGDTEAFF | TRBJ1-1 | . | TRBV18 | TRBD1
TGCGCCAGCAGCCAAGCTCAGGGGGCCTATATTGGAGCTTTCTTT | CASSQAQGAYIGAFF | TRBJ1-1 | few | TRBV4-1 | TRBD1
TGTGCCAGCAGCTTAGTTGGGGCGACAGGGTCCCCCTATGGCTACACCTTC | CASSLVGATGSPYGYTF | TRBJ1-2 | . | TRBV7-2 | TRBD1
TGTGCCAGCAGCCCCACTGAGAGCAACAATGAGCAGTTCTTC | CASSPTESNNEQFF | TRBJ2-1 | . | TRBV9 | .
TGCGCCAGCAGCCAGGGGACGAGGGGGGAAAAACTGTTTTTT | CASSQGTRGEKLFF | TRBJ1-4 | . | TRBV5-1 | .
TGTGCCAGCTCACCCACCCCCCAGGGCTACTACGAGCAGTACTTC | CASSPTPQGYYEQYF | TRBJ2-7 | . | TRBV18 | .
TGTGCCAGCACCCGGGCTAGCGGGAGCAGAGAGCAGTTCTTC | CASTRASGSREQFF | TRBJ2-1 | . | TRBV7-3 | TRBD2
TGTGCCAGCTCACCACCGGGACAGGGAGTTAATAGCAATCAGCCCCAGCATTTT | CASSPPGQGVNSNQPQHF | TRBJ1-5 | . | TRBV18 | TRBD1
TGTGCCAGCAGTTACTTGGACAGGGTGGACACCATATATTTT | CASSYLDRVDTIYF | TRBJ1-3 | . | TRBV6-5 | TRBD1
TGTGCCAGCAGTTACTCCGCAGGGGCAGGGACCGGGGAGCTGTTTTTT | CASSYSAGAGTGELFF | TRBJ2-2 | . | TRBV6-5 | .
TGTGCCAGCTCTGTAGCGGGAGCGGATACGCAGTATTTT | CASSVAGADTQYF | TRBJ2-3 | . | TRBV2 | TRBD2
TGTGCCAGCAGTTTAGCAGGGGATGGCTACACCTTC | CASSLAGDGYTF | TRBJ1-2 | . | TRBV27 | .
TGTGCCAGCAGTTTACTCCTCCGGTCAGGGATTGAAGCTTTCTTT | CASSLLLRSGIEAFF | TRBJ1-1 | . | TRBV27 | .
TGTGCCACCAGCAGAGGGGAGGTTGAAGCTTTCTTT | CATSRGEVEAFF | TRBJ1-1 | . | TRBV15 | .
TGTGCCAGCAGTGAATATGGCTTCCCATGGGAGACCCAGTACTTC | CASSEYGFPWETQYF | TRBJ2-5 | . | TRBV6-1 | .
TGTGCCAGCAGTACGGGACCCAATGAGCAGTTCTTC | CASSTGPNEQFF | TRBJ2-1 | once | TRBV6-5 | .
TGTGCCAGTAGTACGAACCAAGAGACCCAGTACTTC | CASSTNQETQYF | TRBJ2-5 | . | TRBV19 | .
TGCAGCGGCCATGGTCGCGGGAACAATGAGCAGTTCTTC | CSGHGRGNNEQFF | TRBJ2-1 | . | TRBV29-1 | .
TGTGCCAGCAGCCCCCACAGGGGAGGAGGCCGCAATGAGCAGTTCTTC | CASSPHRGGGRNEQFF | TRBJ2-1 | . | TRBV11-3 | .
TGTGCCAGCTCACCACGAGTGGGAGGCGGAGGCACAGATACGCAGTATTTT | CASSPRVGGGGTDTQYF | TRBJ2-3 | . | TRBV18 | .
TGTGCCAGCAGTGAACGAAGAGGCTATGGCTACACCTTC | CASSERRGYGYTF | TRBJ1-2 | . | TRBV2 | .
TGCGCCAGCAGCGGTCTCCCCGCGGGAGGGGGGGAGACCCAGTACTTC | CASSGLPAGGGETQYF | TRBJ2-5 | once | TRBV5-1 | TRBD2
TGCGCCAGCAGCCCGTCCCAGGTATCCAGTTTGTTGAGCTCTGGAAACACCATATATTTT | CASSPSQVSSLLSSGNTIYF | TRBJ1-3 | . | TRBV5-1 | .
TGTGCCAGCAGCTTAGAGAACGGGGGGGCAATCAGGGCCTACGAGCAGTACTTC | CASSLENGGAIRAYEQYF | TRBJ2-7 | . | TRBV7-2 | TRBD2
TGCGCCAGCAGCCAGATGCCCTTCGACCGCCACGAGCAGTACTTC | CASSQMPFDRHEQYF | TRBJ2-7 | . | TRBV4-1 | .
TGTGCCAGCAGCCCCATAGGGACGTCCTGGGCCCAGTACTTC | CASSPIGTSWAQYF | TRBJ2-5 | . | TRBV9 | .
TGTGCCAGCAGTCTGGGGCTCGAGATGGGCGGAGCTTTCTTT | CASSLGLEMGGAFF | TRBJ1-1 | . | TRBV6-6 | .
TGTGCCTGGAGTTCTCGGGACACTCACTATGGCTACACCTTC | CAWSSRDTHYGYTF | TRBJ1-2 | few | TRBV30 | .
TGTGCCAGCAGCCTCCCTGGGGCGGGAGCCTACGAGCAGTACTTC | CASSLPGAGAYEQYF | TRBJ2-7 | . | TRBV11-2 | TRBD2
TGCGCCAGCAGCTTGAATAGCGGCCCCGCCTACGAGCAGTACTTC | CASSLNSGPAYEQYF | TRBJ2-7 | . | TRBV5-1 | .
TGTGCCTGGGGGACAGGGTACGAGCAGTACTTC | CAWGTGYEQYF | TRBJ2-7 | . | TRBV30 | TRBD1
TGCGCCAGCAGCTTTACCGGCAGGGAAGAGACCCAGTACTTC | CASSFTGREETQYF | TRBJ2-5 | . | TRBV5-1 | .
TGCAGCGTCCCACGGTTGATAGGACAGACTTATGGCTACACCTTC | CSVPRLIGQTYGYTF | TRBJ1-2 | . | TRBV29-1 | .
TGTGCCAGCAGTTCCCCATCCGACAGGTTTCAGCATTTT | CASSSPSDRFQHF | TRBJ1-5 | . | TRBV27 | .
TGTGCCACCAGCAGAGGGGGACAGAGGGGAGTTACGCAGTATTTT | CATSRGGQRGVTQYF | TRBJ2-3 | once | TRBV15 | TRBD1
TGTGCCAGCAGCCCGGCCGGGACAGGGAGCTATGGCTACACCTTC | CASSPAGTGSYGYTF | TRBJ1-2 | . | TRBV14 | TRBD1
TGTGCCAGCAGCTTGGCGGGGGGTTTAACCGGGGAGCTGTTTTTT | CASSLAGGLTGELFF | TRBJ2-2 | . | TRBV5-6 | TRBD2